This T cell receptor (beta chain) derives from a study of T cells expressing NK-cell markers. Study-wide results and limits: Whether expanded NKG2C+ T cell clones recognized HCMV stayed uncertain.

Of note for this clonotype: Its target is unknown.

In germline, CDR1 is SGHVS, CDR2 FQNEAQ. This CDR3 spans 11 amino acids. 5'RACE template switching built TCR beta cDNA with unique molecular identifiers. TCRdb reprocessed the 5' RACE reads, keeping one entry per CDR3 protein, no DNA. Seen in this sample are about 550,000 distinct CDR3 sequences; the ten most common clones hold approximately 3.6%. The receptor comes from a man aged 18 to 30 in good health. Sequenced material: blood T cells: a sorted CD56 or NKG2C T cell subset, CD4+ or CD8+ T cells, or bulk PBMC T cells (not recorded which). This chain links TRBV7-8 with TRBJ2-3; TCRdb proposes TRBD2, but this gene call is untestable without DNA. The CDR3 here is CASQAGDTQYF.